The clone carrying this T cell receptor beta chain has ten or more counts. Other nucleotide sequences in the sample specify the same CDR3. No patient received treatment before thyroid surgery. Original methodology: CDR3 differences across clinicopathological groups were used to build a distant-metastasis classifier for papillary thyroid cancer. TCRdb re-clonotyped the PCR reads through MiXCR. TCRdb's processing, not the authors', yielded these V and J calls. Of about 92,000 clones detected, 14% to 15% appear once; the ten largest clones hold roughly 3.9%. These data come from a study of metastatic and nonmetastatic thyroid tumors. The V gene's germline CDR1 is SGDLS and CDR2 YYNGEE. J gave up 3 bases and V 4 bases, and 8 bases lay outside the gene matches. The CDR3 extends over 15 amino acids.

This clonotype was sampled from a female donor with papillary thyroid cancer or a benign thyroid nodule (not recorded which). Some clones in this sample may be carry-over from other donors' samples. This chain uses TRBV9 with TRBJ1-2; 8 nucleotides match TRBD1. The sequencing input was blood. In nucleotides, the CDR3 is TGTGCCAGCAGCCCCCAGGACAGGGCCGACTATGGCTACACCTTC. Amino acid sequence: CASSPQDRADYGYTF.